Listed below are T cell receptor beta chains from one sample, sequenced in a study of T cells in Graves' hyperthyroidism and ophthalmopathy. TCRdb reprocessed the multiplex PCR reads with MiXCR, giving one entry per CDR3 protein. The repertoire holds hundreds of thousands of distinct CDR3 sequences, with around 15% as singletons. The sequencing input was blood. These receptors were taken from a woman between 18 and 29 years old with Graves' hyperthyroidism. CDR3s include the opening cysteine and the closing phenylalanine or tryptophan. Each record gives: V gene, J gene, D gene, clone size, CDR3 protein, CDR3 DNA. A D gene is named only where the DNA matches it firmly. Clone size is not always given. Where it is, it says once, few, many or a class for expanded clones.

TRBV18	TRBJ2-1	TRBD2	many	CASSPLAGSYNEQFF	TGTGCCAGCTCACCACTAGCGGGTTCCTACAATGAGCAGTTCTTC
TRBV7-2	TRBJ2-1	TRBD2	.	CASSFSSGALDEQFF	TGTGCCAGCAGCTTCTCTAGCGGGGCCCTCGATGAGCAGTTCTTC
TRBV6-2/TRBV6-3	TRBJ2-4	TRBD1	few	CASSYGDRVQNIQYF	TGTGCCAGCAGTTACGGGGACAGGGTCCAAAACATTCAGTACTTC
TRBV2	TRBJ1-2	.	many	CASSDFRAGNGYTF	TGTGCCAGCAGTGATTTTCGGGCAGGGAATGGCTACACCTTC
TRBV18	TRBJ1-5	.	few	CASSPPGRGGDQPQHF	TGTGCCAGCTCACCACCGGGCAGGGGTGGGGATCAGCCCCAGCATTTT
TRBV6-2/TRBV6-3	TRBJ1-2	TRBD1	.	CASSPGGRQGGYGYTF	TGTGCCAGCAGTCCGGGGGGGAGACAGGGCGGCTATGGCTACACCTTC
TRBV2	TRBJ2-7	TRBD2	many	CASSGGGGTAYEQYF	TGTGCCAGCTCTGGTGGCGGGGGGACGGCCTACGAGCAGTACTTC
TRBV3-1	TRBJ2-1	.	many	CASSPKGPTPGNEQFF	TGTGCCAGCAGCCCCAAGGGCCCCACCCCGGGGAATGAGCAGTTCTTC
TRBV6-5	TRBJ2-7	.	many	CASSYYSPTPYEQYF	TGTGCCAGCAGTTACTACTCCCCGACCCCGTACGAGCAGTACTTC
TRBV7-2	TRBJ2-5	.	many	CASSLVLGGRETQYF	TGTGCCAGCAGCTTAGTTCTGGGGGGACGAGAGACCCAGTACTTC
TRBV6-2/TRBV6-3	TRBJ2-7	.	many	CASLGQGAGEDSGAYEQYF	TGTGCCAGCCTCGGACAGGGAGCGGGAGAAGACTCTGGGGCATACGAGCAGTACTTC
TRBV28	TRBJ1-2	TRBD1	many	CASSLGGGGYGYTF	TGTGCCAGCAGCTTAGGAGGGGGCGGTTATGGCTACACCTTC
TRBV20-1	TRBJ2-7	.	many	CSAPTQIYAYEQYF	TGCAGTGCTCCGACACAGATTTATGCCTACGAGCAGTACTTC
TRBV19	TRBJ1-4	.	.	CASSRLRGDEKLFF	TGTGCCAGTAGCCGACTCCGTGGGGATGAAAAACTGTTTTTT
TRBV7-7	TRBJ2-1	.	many	CASSLGGGTVNEQFF	TGTGCTAGCAGCTTGGGTGGGGGGACTGTCAATGAGCAGTTCTTC
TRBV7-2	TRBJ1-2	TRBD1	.	CASSFGAGGSYGYAF	TGTGCCAGCAGCTTCGGGGCAGGGGGCTCCTATGGCTACGCCTTC
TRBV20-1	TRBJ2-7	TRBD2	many	CSARTSGHSYEQYF	TGCAGTGCTAGAACTAGCGGGCACTCCTACGAGCAGTACTTC
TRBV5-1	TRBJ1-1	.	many	CASSLDGGANTEAFF	TGCGCCAGCAGCTTGGATGGGGGGGCGAACACTGAAGCTTTCTTT
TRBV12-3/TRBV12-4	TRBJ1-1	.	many	CASSFVGAAETEAFF	TGTGCCAGCAGTTTCGTCGGGGCCGCGGAGACTGAAGCTTTCTTT
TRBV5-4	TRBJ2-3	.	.	CASSSDWESTDTQYF	TGTGCCAGCAGCTCTGACTGGGAGAGCACAGATACGCAGTATTTT
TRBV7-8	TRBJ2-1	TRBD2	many	CASSSRTRFNEQFF	TGTGCCAGCAGCTCCAGGACTAGGTTCAATGAGCAGTTCTTC
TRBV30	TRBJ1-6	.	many	CAWSVEREQVGPPLHF	TGTGCCTGGAGTGTAGAGAGGGAGCAAGTTGGTCCACCCCTCCACTTT